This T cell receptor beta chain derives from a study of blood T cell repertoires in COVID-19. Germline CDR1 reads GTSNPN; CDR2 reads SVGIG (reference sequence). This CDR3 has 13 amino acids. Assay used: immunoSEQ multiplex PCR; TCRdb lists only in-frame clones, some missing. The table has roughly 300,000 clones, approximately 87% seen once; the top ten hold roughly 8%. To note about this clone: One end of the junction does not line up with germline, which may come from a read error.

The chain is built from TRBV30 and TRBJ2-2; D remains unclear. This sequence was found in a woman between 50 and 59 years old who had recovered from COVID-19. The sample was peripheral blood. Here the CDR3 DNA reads TGTGCCTGGAGGGTCCTGAACATCGGGGAGCTGTTTTTT. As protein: CAWRVLNIGELFF.